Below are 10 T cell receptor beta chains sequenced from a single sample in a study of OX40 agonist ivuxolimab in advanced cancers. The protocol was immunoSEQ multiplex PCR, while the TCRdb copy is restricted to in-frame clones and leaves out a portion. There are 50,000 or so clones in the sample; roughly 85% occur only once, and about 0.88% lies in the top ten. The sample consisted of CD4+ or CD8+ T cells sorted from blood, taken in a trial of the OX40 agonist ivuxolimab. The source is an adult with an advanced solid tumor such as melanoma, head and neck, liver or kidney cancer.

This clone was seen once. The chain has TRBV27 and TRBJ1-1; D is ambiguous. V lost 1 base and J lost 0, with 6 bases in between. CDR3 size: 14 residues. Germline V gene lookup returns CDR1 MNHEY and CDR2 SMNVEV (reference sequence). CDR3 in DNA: TGTGCCAGCAGTTTATGGCCATTGAACACTGAAGCTTTCTTT. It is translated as CASSLWPLNTEAFF.

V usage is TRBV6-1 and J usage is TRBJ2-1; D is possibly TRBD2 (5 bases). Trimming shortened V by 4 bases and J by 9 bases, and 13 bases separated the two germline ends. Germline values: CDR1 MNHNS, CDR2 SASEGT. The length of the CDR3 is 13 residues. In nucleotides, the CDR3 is TGTGCCAGCAGTGGCACTCGGGGATCTGAGCAGTTCTTC. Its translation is CASSGTRGSEQFF.

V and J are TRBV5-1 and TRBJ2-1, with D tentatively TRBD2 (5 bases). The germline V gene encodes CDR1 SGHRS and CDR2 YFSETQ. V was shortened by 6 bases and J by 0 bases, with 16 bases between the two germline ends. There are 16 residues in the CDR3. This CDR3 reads CASTEGSESSYNEQFF. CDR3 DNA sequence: TGCGCCAGCACCGAGGGCAGCGAGAGCTCCTACAATGAGCAGTTCTTC.

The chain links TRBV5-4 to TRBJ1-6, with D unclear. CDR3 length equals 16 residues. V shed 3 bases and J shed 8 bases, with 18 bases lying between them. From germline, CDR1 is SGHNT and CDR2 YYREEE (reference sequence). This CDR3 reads CASSSDLDNSDSPLHF. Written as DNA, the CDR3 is TGTGCCAGCAGCTCAGACCTCGACAATTCCGATTCACCCCTCCACTTT.

DNA for the CDR3: TGTGCCAGTAGTACGCCGGGGACAGGCTTGGTACAGCATTTT. Translated, it gives CASSTPGTGLVQHF. V gene TRBV19 combines with J gene TRBJ1-5, with TRBD1 matching over 8 bases. CDR1 is LNHDA and CDR2 is SQIVND in the germline V gene (reference sequence). The ends lost 4 bases at V and 13 bases at J; junction bases unmatched: 12. CDR3 length: 14 residues.

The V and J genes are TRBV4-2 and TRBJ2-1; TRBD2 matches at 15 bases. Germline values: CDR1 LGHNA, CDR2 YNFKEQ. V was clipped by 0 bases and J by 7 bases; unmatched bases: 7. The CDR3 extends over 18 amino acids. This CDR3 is CASSQEGPGLAGGNEQFF. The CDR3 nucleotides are TGTGCCAGCAGCCAAGAGGGTCCGGGACTAGCGGGAGGTAATGAGCAGTTCTTC.

The CDR3 loop is CASSKDGGPGTGGSEQYF. CDR3 DNA: TGTGCCAGCAGCAAAGACGGGGGTCCCGGGACAGGGGGATCCGAGCAGTACTTC. The genes are TRBV21-1 and TRBJ2-7; TRBD1 reflects the table's D call only, with no check against the DNA. TRBV21-1 counts as a pseudogene. This CDR3 has 18 residues.

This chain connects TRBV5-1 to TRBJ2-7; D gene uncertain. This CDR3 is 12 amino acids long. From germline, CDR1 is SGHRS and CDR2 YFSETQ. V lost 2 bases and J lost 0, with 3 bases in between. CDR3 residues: CASSLSSYEQYF. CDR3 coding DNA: TGCGCCAGCAGCTTAAGCTCCTACGAGCAGTACTTC.

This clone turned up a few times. The CDR3 loop is CATSRDGDRGANVLTF. In nucleotides, the CDR3 is TGTGCCACCAGCAGAGATGGGGATCGCGGGGCCAACGTCCTGACTTTC. The chain combines TRBV15 with TRBJ2-6; D unclear. The length of the CDR3 is 16 residues. Trimming left V 0 bases short and J 4 bases short, with 10 bases between. Germline V gene lookup returns CDR1 LNHNV and CDR2 YYDKDF (reference sequence). The whole variable domain, filled in from reference TRBV15 and TRBJ2-6, reads DAMVIQNPRYQVTQFGKPVTLSCSQTLNHNVMYWYQQKSSQAPKLLFHYYDKDFNNEADTPDNFQSRRPNTSFCFLDIRSPGLGDTAMYLCATSRDGDRGANVLTFGAGSRLTVL.

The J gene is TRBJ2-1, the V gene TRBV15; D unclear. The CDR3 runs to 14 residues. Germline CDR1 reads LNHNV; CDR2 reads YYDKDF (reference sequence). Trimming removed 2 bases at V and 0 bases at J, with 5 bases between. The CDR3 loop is CATSRLSSYNEQFF. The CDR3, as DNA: TGTGCCACCAGCAGACTAAGCTCCTACAATGAGCAGTTCTTC.